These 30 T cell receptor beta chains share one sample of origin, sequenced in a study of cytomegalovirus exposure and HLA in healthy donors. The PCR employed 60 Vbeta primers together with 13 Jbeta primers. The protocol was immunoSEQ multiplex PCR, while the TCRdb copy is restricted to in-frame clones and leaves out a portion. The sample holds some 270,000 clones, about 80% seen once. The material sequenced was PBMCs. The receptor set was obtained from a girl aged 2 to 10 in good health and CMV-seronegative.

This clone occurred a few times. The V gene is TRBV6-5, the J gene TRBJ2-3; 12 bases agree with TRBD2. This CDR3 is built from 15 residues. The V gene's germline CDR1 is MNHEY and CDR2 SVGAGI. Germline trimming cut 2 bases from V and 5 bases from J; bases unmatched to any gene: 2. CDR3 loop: CASSYRGLAGDTQYF. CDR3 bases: TGTGCCAGCAGTTACCGGGGACTAGCGGGAGATACGCAGTATTTT.

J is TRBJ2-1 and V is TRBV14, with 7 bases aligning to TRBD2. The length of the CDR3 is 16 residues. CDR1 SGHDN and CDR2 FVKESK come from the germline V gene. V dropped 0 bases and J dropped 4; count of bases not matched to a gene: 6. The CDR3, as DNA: TGTGCCAGCAGCCAAGAGGGCGGGAGCCCTTACAATGAGCAGTTCTTC. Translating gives CASSQEGGSPYNEQFF.

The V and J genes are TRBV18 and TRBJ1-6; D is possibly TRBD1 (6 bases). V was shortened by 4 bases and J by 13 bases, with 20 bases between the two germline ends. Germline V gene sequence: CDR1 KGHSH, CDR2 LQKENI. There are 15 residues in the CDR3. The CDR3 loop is CASSRAGADRLPLHF. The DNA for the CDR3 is TGTGCCAGCTCACGCGCAGGGGCAGACCGCTTGCCCCTCCACTTT.

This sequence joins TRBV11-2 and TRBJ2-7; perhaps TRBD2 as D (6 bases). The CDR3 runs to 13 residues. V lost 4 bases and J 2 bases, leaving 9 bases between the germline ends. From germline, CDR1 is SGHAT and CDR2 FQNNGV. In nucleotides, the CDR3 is TGTGCCAGCAGCTGGACGGGAGCCTACGAGCAGTACTTC. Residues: CASSWTGAYEQYF.

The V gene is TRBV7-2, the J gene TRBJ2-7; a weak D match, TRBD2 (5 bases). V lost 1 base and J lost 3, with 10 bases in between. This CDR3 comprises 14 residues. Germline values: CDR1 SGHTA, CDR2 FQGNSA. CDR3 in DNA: TGTGCCAGCAGCTTAGGTGGACTCGTCTACGAGCAGTACTTC. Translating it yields CASSLGGLVYEQYF.

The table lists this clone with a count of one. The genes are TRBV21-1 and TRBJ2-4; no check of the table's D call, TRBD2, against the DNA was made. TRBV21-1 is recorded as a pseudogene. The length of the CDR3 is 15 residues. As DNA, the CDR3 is TGTGCCAGCAGCAAAGAAGCGAGAAGCAAAAACATTCAGTACTTC. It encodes CASSKEARSKNIQYF.

The CDR3 coding sequence is TGTGCCAGTAGTGCAGGGACAGTCATGAACACTGAAGCTTTCTTT. This translates into CASSAGTVMNTEAFF. The V and J genes are TRBV19 and TRBJ1-1, with 7 positions matching TRBD1. The junction had 6 bases not matched to a gene; V was cut back by 5 bases and J by 0 bases. CDR1 and CDR2 (germline): LNHDA, SQIVND (reference sequence). The CDR3 totals 15 residues. Drawing the rest from reference TRBV19 and TRBJ1-1, the complete variable domain is DGGITQSPKYLFRKEGQNVTLSCEQNLNHDAMYWYRQDPGQGLRLIYYSQIVNDFQKGDIAEGYSVSREKKESFPLTVTSAQKNPTAFYLCASSAGTVMNTEAFFGQGTRLTVV.

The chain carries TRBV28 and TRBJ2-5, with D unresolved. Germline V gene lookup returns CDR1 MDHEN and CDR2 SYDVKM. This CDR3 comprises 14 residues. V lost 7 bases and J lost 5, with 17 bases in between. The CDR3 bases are TGTGCCAGCAATATGGGCAGGTGGTCTGAGACCCAGTACTTC. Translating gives CASNMGRWSETQYF.

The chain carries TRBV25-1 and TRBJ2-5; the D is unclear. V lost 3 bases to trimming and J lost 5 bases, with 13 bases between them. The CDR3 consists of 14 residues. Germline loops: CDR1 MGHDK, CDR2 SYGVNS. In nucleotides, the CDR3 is TGTGCCAGCAGTGATTTTGGGCTGAGCGAGACCCAGTACTTC. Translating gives CASSDFGLSETQYF. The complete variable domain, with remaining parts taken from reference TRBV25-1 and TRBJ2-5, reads EADIYQTPRYLVIGTGKKITLECSQTMGHDKMYWYQQDPGMELHLIHYSYGVNSTEKGDLSSESTVSRIRTEHFPLTLESARPSHTSQYLCASSDFGLSETQYFGPGTRLLVL.

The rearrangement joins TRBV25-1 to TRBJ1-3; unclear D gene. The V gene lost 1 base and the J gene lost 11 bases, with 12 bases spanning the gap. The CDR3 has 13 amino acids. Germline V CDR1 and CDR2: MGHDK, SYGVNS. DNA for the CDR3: TGTGCCAGCAGTGAATCCCCAAGACACGCCATATATTTT. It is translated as CASSESPRHAIYF.

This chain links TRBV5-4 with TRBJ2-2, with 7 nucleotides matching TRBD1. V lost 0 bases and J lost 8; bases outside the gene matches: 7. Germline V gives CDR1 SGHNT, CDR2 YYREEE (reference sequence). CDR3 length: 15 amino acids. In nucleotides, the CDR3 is TGTGCCAGCAGCTTGGGGACAGGTCAACGGGGGGAGCTGTTTTTT. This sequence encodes CASSLGTGQRGELFF. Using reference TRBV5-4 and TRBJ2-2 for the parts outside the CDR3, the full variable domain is ETGVTQSPTHLIKTRGQQVTLRCSSQSGHNTVSWYQQALGQGPQFIFQYYREEENGRGNFPPRFSGLQFPNYSSELNVNALELDDSALYLCASSLGTGQRGELFFGEGSRLTVL.

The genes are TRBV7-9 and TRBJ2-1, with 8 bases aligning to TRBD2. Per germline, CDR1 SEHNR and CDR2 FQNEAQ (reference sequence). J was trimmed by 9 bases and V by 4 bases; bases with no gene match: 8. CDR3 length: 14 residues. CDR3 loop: CASSSSGLAIEQFF. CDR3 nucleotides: TGTGCCAGCAGCTCCTCCGGACTAGCAATTGAGCAGTTCTTC.

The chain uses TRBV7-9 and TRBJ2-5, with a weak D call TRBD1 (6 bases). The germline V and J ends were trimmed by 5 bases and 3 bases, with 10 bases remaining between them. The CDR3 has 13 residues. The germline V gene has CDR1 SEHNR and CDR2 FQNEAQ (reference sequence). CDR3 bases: TGTGCCAGCAGCCCCCGGGACAAAGAGACCCAGTACTTC. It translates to CASSPRDKETQYF.

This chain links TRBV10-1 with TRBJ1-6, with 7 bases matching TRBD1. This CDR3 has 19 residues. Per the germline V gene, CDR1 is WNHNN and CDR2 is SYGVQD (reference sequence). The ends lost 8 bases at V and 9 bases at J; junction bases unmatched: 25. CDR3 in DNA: TGCGCCAGCGCCAAGGGGGCCAATCACACTGGGGTTGTTGCTTCACCCCTCCACTTT. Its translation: CASAKGANHTGVVASPLHF.

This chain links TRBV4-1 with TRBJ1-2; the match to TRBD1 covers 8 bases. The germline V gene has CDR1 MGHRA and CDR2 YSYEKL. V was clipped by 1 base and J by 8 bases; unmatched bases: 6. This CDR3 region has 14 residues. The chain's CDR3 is CASSQVTGAGGYTF. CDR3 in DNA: TGCGCCAGCAGCCAAGTGACAGGGGCTGGCGGCTACACCTTC.

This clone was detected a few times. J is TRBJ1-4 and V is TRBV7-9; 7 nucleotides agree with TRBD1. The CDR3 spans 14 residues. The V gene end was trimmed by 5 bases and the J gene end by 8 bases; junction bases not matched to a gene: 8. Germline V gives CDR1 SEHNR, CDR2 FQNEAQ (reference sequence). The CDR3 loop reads CASSPGGTAEKLFF. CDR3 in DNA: TGTGCCAGCAGCCCTGGGGGGACAGCCGAAAAACTGTTTTTT.

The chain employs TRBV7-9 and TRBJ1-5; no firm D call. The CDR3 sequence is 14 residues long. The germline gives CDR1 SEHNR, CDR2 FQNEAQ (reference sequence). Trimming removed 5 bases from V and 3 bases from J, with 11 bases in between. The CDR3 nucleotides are TGTGCCAGCAGCCCCGGGGTATTCAATCAGCCCCAGCATTTT. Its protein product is CASSPGVFNQPQHF.

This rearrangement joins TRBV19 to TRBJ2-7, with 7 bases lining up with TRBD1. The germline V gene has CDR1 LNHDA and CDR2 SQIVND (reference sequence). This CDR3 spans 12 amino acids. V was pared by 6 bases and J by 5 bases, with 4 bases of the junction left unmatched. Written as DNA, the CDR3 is TGTGCCAGTAGCCCGACAGGGAACGAGCAGTACTTC. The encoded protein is CASSPTGNEQYF.

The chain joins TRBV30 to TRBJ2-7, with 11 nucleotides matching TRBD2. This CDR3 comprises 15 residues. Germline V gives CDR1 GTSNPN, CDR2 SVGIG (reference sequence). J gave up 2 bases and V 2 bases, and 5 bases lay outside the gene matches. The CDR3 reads CAWSILSGRAYEQYF. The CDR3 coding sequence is TGTGCCTGGAGTATCCTTAGCGGGAGGGCCTACGAGCAGTACTTC.

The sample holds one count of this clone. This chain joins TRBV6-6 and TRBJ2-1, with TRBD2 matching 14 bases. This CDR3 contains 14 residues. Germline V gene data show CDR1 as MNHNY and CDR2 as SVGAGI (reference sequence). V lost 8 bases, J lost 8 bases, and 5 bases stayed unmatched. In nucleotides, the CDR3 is TGTGCCAGCGTGGGACTAGCGGGAGACTATGAGCAGTTCTTC. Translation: CASVGLAGDYEQFF.

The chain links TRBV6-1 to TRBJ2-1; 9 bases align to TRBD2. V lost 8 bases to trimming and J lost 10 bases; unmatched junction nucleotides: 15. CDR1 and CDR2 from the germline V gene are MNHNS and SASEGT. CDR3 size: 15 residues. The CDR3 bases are TGTGCCAGCTCAGAGGGTTATAGCGGGAGTAGGGAGCAGTTCTTC. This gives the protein CASSEGYSGSREQFF.

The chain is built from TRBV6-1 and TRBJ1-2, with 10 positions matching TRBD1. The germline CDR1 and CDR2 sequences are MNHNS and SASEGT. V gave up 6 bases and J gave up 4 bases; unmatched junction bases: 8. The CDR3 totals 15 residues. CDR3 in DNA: TGTGCCAGCAGGCCCGGGACAGGGGCGCTCTATGGCTACACCTTC. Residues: CASRPGTGALYGYTF.

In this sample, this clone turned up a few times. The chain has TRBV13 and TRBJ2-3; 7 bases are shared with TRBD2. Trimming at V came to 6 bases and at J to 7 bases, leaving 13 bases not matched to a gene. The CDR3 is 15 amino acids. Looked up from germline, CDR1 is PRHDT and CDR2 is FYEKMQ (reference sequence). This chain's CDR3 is CASSPAGLAVHTQYF. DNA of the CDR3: TGTGCCAGCAGTCCCGCCGGGCTAGCGGTTCATACGCAGTATTTT.

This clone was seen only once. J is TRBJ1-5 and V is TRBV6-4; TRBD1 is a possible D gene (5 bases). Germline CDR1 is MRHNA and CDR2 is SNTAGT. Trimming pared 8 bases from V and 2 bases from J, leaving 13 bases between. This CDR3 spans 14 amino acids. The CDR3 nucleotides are TGTGCCAGCTCACCCTCGGGGGGCAATCAGCCCCAGCATTTT. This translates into CASSPSGGNQPQHF.

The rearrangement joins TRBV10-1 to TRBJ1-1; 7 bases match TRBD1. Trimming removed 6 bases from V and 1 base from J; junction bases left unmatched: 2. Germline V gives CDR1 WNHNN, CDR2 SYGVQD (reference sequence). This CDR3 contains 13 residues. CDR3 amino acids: CASSGQANTEAFF. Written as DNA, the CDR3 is TGCGCCAGCAGCGGACAGGCGAACACTGAAGCTTTCTTT.

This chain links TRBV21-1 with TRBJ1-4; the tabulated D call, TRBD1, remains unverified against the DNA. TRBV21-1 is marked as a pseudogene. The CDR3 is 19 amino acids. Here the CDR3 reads CASSKGSGDSQRFNEKLFF. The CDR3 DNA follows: TGTGCCAGCAGCAAAGGTTCGGGTGACAGCCAAAGATTTAATGAAAAACTGTTTTTT.

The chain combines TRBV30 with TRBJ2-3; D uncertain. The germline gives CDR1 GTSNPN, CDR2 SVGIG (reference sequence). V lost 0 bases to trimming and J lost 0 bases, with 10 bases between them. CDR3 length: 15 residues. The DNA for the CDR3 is TGTGCCTGGAGTGTCGCTAGTTCTAGCACAGATACGCAGTATTTT. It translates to CAWSVASSSTDTQYF.

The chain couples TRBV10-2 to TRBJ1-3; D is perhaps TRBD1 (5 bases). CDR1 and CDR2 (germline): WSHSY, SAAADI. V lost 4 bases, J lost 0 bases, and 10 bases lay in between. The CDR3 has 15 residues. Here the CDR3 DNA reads TGCGCCAGCAGTGGGTGGGGACTCTCTGGAAACACCATATATTTT. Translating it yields CASSGWGLSGNTIYF.

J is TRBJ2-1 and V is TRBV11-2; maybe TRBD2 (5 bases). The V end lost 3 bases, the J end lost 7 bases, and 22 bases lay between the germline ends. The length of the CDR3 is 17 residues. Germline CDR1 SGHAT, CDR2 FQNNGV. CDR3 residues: CASSFLFFRAGANEQFF. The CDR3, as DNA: TGTGCCAGCAGCTTTCTCTTTTTTCGCGCGGGTGCGAATGAGCAGTTCTTC.

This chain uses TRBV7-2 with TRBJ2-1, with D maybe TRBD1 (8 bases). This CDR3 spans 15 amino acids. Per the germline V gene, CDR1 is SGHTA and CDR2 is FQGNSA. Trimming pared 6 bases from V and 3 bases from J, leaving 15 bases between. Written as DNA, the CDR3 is TGTGCCAGCAGGCCAGGGGGCGGGAGCTACAATGAGCAGTTCTTC. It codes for CASRPGGGSYNEQFF. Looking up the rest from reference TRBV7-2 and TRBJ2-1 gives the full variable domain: GAGVSQSPSNKVTEKGKDVELRCDPISGHTALYWYRQSLGQGLEFLIYFQGNSAPDKSGLPSDRFSAERTGGSVSTLTIQRTQQEDSAVYLCASRPGGGSYNEQFFGPGTRLTVL.